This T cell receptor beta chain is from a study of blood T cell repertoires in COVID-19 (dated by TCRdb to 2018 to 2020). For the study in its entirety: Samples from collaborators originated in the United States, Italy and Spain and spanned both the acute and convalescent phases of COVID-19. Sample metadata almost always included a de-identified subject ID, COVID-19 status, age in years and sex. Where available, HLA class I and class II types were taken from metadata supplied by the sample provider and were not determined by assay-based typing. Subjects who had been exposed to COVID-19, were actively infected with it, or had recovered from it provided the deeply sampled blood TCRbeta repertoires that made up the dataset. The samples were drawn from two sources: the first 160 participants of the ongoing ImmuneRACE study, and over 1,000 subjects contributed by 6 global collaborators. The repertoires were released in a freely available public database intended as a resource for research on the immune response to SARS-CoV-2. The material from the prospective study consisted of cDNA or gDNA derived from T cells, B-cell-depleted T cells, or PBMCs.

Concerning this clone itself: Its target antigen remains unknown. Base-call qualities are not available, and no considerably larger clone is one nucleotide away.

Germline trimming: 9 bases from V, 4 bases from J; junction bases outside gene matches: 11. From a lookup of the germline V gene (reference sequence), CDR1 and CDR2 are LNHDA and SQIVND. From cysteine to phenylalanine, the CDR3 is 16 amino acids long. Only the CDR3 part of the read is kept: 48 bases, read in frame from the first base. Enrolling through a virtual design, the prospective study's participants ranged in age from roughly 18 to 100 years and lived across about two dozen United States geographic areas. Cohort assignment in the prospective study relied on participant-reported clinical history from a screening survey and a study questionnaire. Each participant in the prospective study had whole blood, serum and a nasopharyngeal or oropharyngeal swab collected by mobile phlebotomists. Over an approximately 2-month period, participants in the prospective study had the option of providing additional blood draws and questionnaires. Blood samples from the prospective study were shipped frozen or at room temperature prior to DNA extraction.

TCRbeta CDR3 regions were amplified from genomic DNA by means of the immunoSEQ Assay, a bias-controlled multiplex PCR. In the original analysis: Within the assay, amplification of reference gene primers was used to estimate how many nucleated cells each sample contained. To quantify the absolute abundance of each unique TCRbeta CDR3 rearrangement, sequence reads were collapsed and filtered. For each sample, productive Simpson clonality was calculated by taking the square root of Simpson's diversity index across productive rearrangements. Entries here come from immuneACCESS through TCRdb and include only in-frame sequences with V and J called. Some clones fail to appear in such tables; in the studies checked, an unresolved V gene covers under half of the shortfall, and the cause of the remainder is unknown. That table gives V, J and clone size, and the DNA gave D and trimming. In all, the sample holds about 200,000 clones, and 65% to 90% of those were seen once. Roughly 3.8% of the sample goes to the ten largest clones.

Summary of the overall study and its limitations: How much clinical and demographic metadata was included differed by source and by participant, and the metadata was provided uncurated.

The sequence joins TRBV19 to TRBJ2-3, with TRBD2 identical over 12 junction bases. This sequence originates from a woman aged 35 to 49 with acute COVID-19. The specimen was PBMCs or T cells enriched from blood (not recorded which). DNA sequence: TGTGCCAGCCACCACTCTAGCGGGAGGGCCGCAGATACGCAGTATTTT. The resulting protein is CASHHSSGRAADTQYF.